One sample yielded the 22 T cell receptor beta chains listed below, sequenced in a study of blood T cell repertoires in COVID-19. The table came from immunoSEQ multiplex PCR; TCRdb's copy has only in-frame clones and leaves some out. This sample has around 280,000 clones, with around 87% found just once. The sample consisted of PBMCs or T cells enriched from blood (not recorded which). The receptors here all came from a woman aged 18-29 years with acute COVID-19.

The chain combines TRBV11-2 with TRBJ2-1, with 10 positions matching TRBD2. Germline CDR1 and CDR2: SGHAT and FQNNGV. The J segment lost 7 bases and the V segment lost 5 bases, leaving 8 bases of the junction unmatched. The CDR3 loop spans 15 amino acids. The CDR3 DNA reads as TGTGCCAGCAGCCAAGGGGCTAGCGGGAGAAATGAGCAGTTCTTC. Translating gives CASSQGASGRNEQFF.

This rearrangement joins TRBV6-5 to TRBJ1-1, with TRBD1 matching over 8 bases. The CDR3 is made up of 15 amino acids. The junction had 13 bases not matched to a gene; V was cut back by 7 bases and J by 6 bases. Germline-derived CDR1 and CDR2 are MNHEY and SVGAGI. The CDR3 region has the DNA TGTGCCAGCATCAAAGGACAGGGCCGAGTATCTGAAGCTTTCTTT. Translation gives CASIKGQGRVSEAFF.

The rearrangement uses TRBV19 and TRBJ2-3; D may be TRBD2 (6 bases). V was cut by 3 bases and J by 0 bases, with 13 bases left in between. CDR3 length: 16 residues. CDR1 is LNHDA and CDR2 is SQIVND in the germline V gene (reference sequence). CDR3 region: CASSIWAGSSTDTQYF. CDR3 in DNA: TGTGCCAGTAGTATTTGGGCGGGATCTAGCACAGATACGCAGTATTTT.

This rearrangement joins TRBV4-1 to TRBJ2-2; TRBD2 is a possible D gene (6 bases). V lost 1 base and J lost 9, with 12 bases in between. The CDR3 length is 14 residues. Germline V gives CDR1 MGHRA, CDR2 YSYEKL. In nucleotides, the CDR3 is TGCGCCAGCAGCCAAGCCGGGAGAAACCGGGAGCTGTTTTTT. It encodes CASSQAGRNRELFF.

With regard to this clone: This CDR3 is missing its conserved last phenylalanine or tryptophan, likely due to a read error. It is unclear where the CDR3 begins or ends on the DNA, so no DNA is shown, and the CDR3 is as TCRdb lists it. This chain connects TRBV23-1 to TRBJ1-2. TRBV23-1 is filed as an ORF, its function uncertain. The CDR3 is 11 amino acids in total, end residues counted. CDR3 protein: CASFLPPGVPK.

This clone was seen more than once but under ten times. The junction does not match germline at one end; this may be a read error. The chain recombines TRBV7-7 with TRBJ2-2; 8 nucleotides agree with TRBD2. CDR3 length: 15 amino acids. Germline CDR1 and CDR2: SSHAT and FNYEAQ (reference sequence). CDR3 loop: CASSLGREGTGELFF. The CDR3 region has the DNA TGTGCTAGCAGCTTAGGACGGGAGGGGACCGGGGAGCTGTTTTTT.

This chain uses TRBV7-8 with TRBJ1-4, with D unclear. The germline gives CDR1 SGHVS, CDR2 FQNEAQ. This CDR3 is built from 13 residues. V lost 8 bases and J 5 bases, leaving 12 bases between the germline ends. Here the CDR3 reads CASGGRMNEKLFF. The DNA for the CDR3 is TGTGCCAGCGGAGGTCGGATGAATGAAAAACTGTTTTTT.

The chain carries TRBV29-1 and TRBJ2-1, with TRBD1 matching over 7 bases. This CDR3 has 13 residues. Per germline, CDR1 SQVTM and CDR2 ANQGSEA. J was trimmed by 9 bases and V by 5 bases; bases with no gene match: 10. The CDR3 loop reads CSVLGQGVGEQFF. CDR3 bases: TGCAGCGTTCTCGGCCAGGGGGTAGGTGAGCAGTTCTTC.

The chain has TRBV4-3 and TRBJ1-4, with a tentative D call TRBD1 (6 bases). Germline CDR1 is LGHNA and CDR2 is YSLEER. The CDR3 runs 15 residues. V gave up 4 bases and J gave up 2 bases, with 11 bases separating them. The CDR3 region is CASSPSQGTNEKLFF. CDR3 nucleotide sequence: TGCGCCAGCAGCCCTTCACAGGGCACTAATGAAAAACTGTTTTTT.

This chain joins TRBV27 and TRBJ2-1, with D maybe TRBD1 (6 bases). CDR3 length: 14 amino acids. Trimming stripped 5 bases from V and 8 bases from J, with 16 bases between. The germline CDR1 and CDR2 sequences are MNHEY and SMNVEV (reference sequence). The CDR3 region has the DNA TGTGCCAGCAGTCTCCGGAGTGGGGGCGATGAGCAGTTCTTC. Translation: CASSLRSGGDEQFF.

The CDR3: CASSGTVQETQYF. DNA of the CDR3: TGTGCCAGCAGCGGGACAGTCCAAGAGACCCAGTACTTC. This chain links TRBV12-3 or TRBV12-4 with TRBJ2-5; the match to TRBD1 covers 7 bases. The CDR3 sequence is 13 residues long. With 6 bases clipped from V and 1 base from J, the junction kept 2 bases outside the gene matches.

The chain employs TRBV30 and TRBJ2-7, with unresolved D. The CDR3 is made up of 8 amino acids. Looked up from germline, CDR1 is GTSNPN and CDR2 is SVGIG (reference sequence). CDR3 nucleotide sequence: TGTTTTGGTAGCGAGCAGTACTTC. It encodes CFGSEQYF.

V and J are TRBV19 and TRBJ2-5; D is perhaps TRBD2 (5 bases). CDR3 length equals 13 residues. Trimming cost V 5 bases and J 1 base, with 8 bases left between them. Germline V CDR1 and CDR2: LNHDA, SQIVND (reference sequence). CDR3 region: CASSRRSQETQYF. CDR3 coding DNA: TGTGCCAGTAGTCGGAGGAGCCAAGAGACCCAGTACTTC.

The V call is TRBV6-5, the J call TRBJ2-5, with a weak D call TRBD1 (6 bases). The CDR3 loop spans 16 amino acids. Germline assignment: CDR1 MNHEY and CDR2 SVGAGI. Trimming removed 4 bases from V and 3 bases from J, with 18 bases in between. Here the CDR3 reads CASSSEQGWWKETQYF. In DNA, the CDR3 is TGTGCCAGCAGTTCGGAACAGGGCTGGTGGAAAGAGACCCAGTACTTC.

The chain is built from TRBV7-2 and TRBJ2-3; TRBD2 is a possible D gene (6 bases). Germline loops: CDR1 SGHTA, CDR2 FQGNSA. Deletions cut 1 base from V and 2 bases from J, with 10 bases between. This CDR3 region has 15 residues. The CDR3 is CASSLGGLPTDTQYF. The CDR3 nucleotides are TGTGCCAGCAGCTTAGGGGGACTTCCCACAGATACGCAGTATTTT.

V usage is TRBV4-1 and J usage is TRBJ1-1; tentatively, D is TRBD1 (5 bases). Germline CDR1 and CDR2: MGHRA and YSYEKL. The CDR3 is 16 amino acids. The ends were cut back, 3 bases at V and 2 bases at J, with 16 bases in the middle. CDR3 sequence reads: CASSHSQGWKNTEAFF. For the CDR3, the DNA is TGCGCCAGCAGCCATAGTCAGGGTTGGAAAAACACTGAAGCTTTCTTT.

This clone has a single count. V usage is TRBV5-5 and J usage is TRBJ2-1; 14 bases agree with TRBD2. Germline-derived CDR1 and CDR2 are SGHKS and YYEKEE (reference sequence). J was trimmed by 2 bases and V by 4 bases; bases with no gene match: 8. The length of the CDR3 is 18 residues. The CDR3 DNA reads as TGTGCCAGCAGCCGAGGGACTAGCGGGAGCGGAGCCTACAATGAGCAGTTCTTC. Translated: CASSRGTSGSGAYNEQFF. Looking up the rest from reference TRBV5-5 and TRBJ2-1 gives the full variable domain: DAGVTQSPTHLIKTRGQQVTLRCSPISGHKSVSWYQQVLGQGPQFIFQYYEKEERGRGNFPDRFSARQFPNYSSELNVNALLLGDSALYLCASSRGTSGSGAYNEQFFGPGTRLTVL.

The chain combines TRBV6-5 with TRBJ2-7, with D uncertain. The CDR3 is 15 amino acids. V lost 2 bases, J lost 2 bases, and 13 bases lay in between. Germline V gene lookup returns CDR1 MNHEY and CDR2 SVGAGI. CDR3 loop: CASSYIAGGAYEQYF. The CDR3 region has the DNA TGTGCCAGCAGTTACATCGCCGGCGGAGCCTACGAGCAGTACTTC.

V is TRBV5-5 and J is TRBJ2-1, with D uncertain. The CDR3 has 13 residues. Germline V gene sequence: CDR1 SGHKS, CDR2 YYEKEE (reference sequence). Trimming pared 0 bases from V and 7 bases from J, leaving 8 bases between. For the CDR3, the DNA is TGTGCCAGCAGCTTGGTGGGCCAGAATGAGCAGTTCTTC. Its translation is CASSLVGQNEQFF.

This clone was detected only once. A junction end diverges from the germline sequence, so it may reflect a read error. This chain links TRBV2 with TRBJ2-1; D is perhaps TRBD2 (5 bases). The CDR3 runs 13 residues. Germline V lookup: CDR1 SNHLY, CDR2 FYNNEI. The CDR3 nucleotides read TGTGCCAGCAGTAAAGCCCCGGGGAATGAGCAGTTCTTC. Its translation: CASSKAPGNEQFF.

The CDR3 nucleotides are TGCAGTGCTAGTACAGGGGGCTGGGAGACCCAGTACTTC. Encoded protein: CSASTGGWETQYF. The chain is built from TRBV20-1 and TRBJ2-5, with 9 bases matching TRBD1. The V gene end was trimmed by 3 bases and the J gene end by 5 bases; junction bases not matched to a gene: 4. CDR1 and CDR2 from the germline V gene are DFQATT and SNEGSKA (reference sequence). The CDR3 spans 13 residues.

The rearrangement uses TRBV30 and TRBJ2-3, with D possibly being TRBD1 (5 bases). Between the trimmed V and J ends, which lost 0 bases and 0 bases, there was a span of 10 bases. Per the germline V gene, CDR1 is GTSNPN and CDR2 is SVGIG (reference sequence). The CDR3 has 15 residues. The chain's CDR3 is CAWSVQETSTDTQYF. The CDR3 bases are TGTGCCTGGAGTGTACAGGAAACTAGCACAGATACGCAGTATTTT.